Below are 17 T cell receptor beta chains sequenced from a single sample in a study of cytomegalovirus exposure and HLA in healthy donors. Both 60 Vbeta primers and 13 Jbeta primers went into the PCR. The method was immunoSEQ multiplex PCR; TCRdb's version includes in-frame clones alone and lacks a portion of them. Here the sample spans some 180,000 clones, approximately 80% being singletons. The sample taken for sequencing was PBMCs. The receptors were sampled from a woman aged 25 to 39 in good health and CMV-seronegative.

This chain connects TRBV5-8 to TRBJ2-7, with D uncertain. The V end was cut by 0 bases, the J end by 2 bases, with 12 bases between. The V gene's germline CDR1 is SGHTS and CDR2 YDEGEE. The CDR3 has 15 amino acids. The chain's CDR3 is CASSLDTANPYEQYF. The CDR3 nucleotides are TGTGCCAGCAGCTTGGACACCGCAAATCCCTACGAGCAGTACTTC.

This clone came up a few times. This sequence joins TRBV4-1 and TRBJ2-3; D is perhaps TRBD2 (6 bases). Germline CDR1 reads MGHRA; CDR2 reads YSYEKL. Trimming took 1 base from V and 1 from J, leaving 6 bases between them. CDR3 length equals 14 residues. CDR3 region: CASSQVAGTDTQYF. CDR3 bases: TGCGCCAGCAGCCAAGTAGCGGGCACAGATACGCAGTATTTT.

On this clone: This CDR3 fails to terminate in the conserved phenylalanine or tryptophan, so it likely reflects a read error. The J gene is TRBJ2-7, the V gene TRBV9, with 11 positions matching TRBD2. With V trimmed by 0 bases and J by 2 bases, 4 bases remained unmatched. This CDR3 spans 16 amino acids. Germline V gives CDR1 SGDLS, CDR2 YYNGEE. This chain's CDR3 is CASSVGDSGGAYEQYS. The CDR3 DNA is TGTGCCAGCAGCGTAGGTGATAGCGGGGGGGCCTACGAGCAGTACTCC.

This chain joins TRBV19 and TRBJ1-1; no clear D gene. CDR1 is LNHDA, CDR2 SQIVND, per germline (reference sequence). V was pared by 10 bases and J by 5 bases, with 14 bases between. The CDR3 spans 12 residues. The CDR3, as DNA: TGTGCCACGGCTCGGGGATGGACTGAAGCTTTCTTT. Its translation is CATARGWTEAFF.

This clone appeared a few times. This sequence joins TRBV5-4 and TRBJ1-6, with 8 nucleotides matching TRBD1. The CDR3 loop spans 15 amino acids. J gave up 9 bases and V 2 bases, and 7 bases lay outside the gene matches. Germline V lookup: CDR1 SGHNT, CDR2 YYREEE (reference sequence). CDR3 nucleotides: TGTGCCAGCAGCTTACCAGGACAGGGTAGTTCACCCCTCCACTTT. Protein: CASSLPGQGSSPLHF.

This rearrangement joins TRBV5-5 to TRBJ1-4; TRBD1 aligns across 12 bases. Germline V gene lookup returns CDR1 SGHKS and CDR2 YYEKEE (reference sequence). The CDR3 covers 14 residues. Germline trimming cut 3 bases from V and 6 bases from J; bases unmatched to any gene: 0. CDR3 loop: CASSWDRGHEKLFF. The CDR3 DNA reads as TGTGCCAGCAGCTGGGACAGGGGGCATGAAAAACTGTTTTTT.

In its sample, this clone was seen a few times. V and J are TRBV2 and TRBJ2-7; 8 bases match TRBD1. Germline CDR1 reads SNHLY; CDR2 reads FYNNEI. The CDR3 covers 14 residues. With V trimmed by 7 bases and J by 6 bases, 11 bases remained unmatched. The CDR3 loop is CASTHQGAPAEQYF. For the CDR3, the DNA is TGTGCCAGCACTCATCAGGGGGCCCCCGCCGAGCAGTACTTC.

The chain joins TRBV2 to TRBJ2-1, with 10 bases lining up with TRBD2. After removal of 10 bases from V and 7 bases from J, the junction contained 10 bases not matched to a gene. CDR1 SNHLY and CDR2 FYNNEI come from the germline V gene. This CDR3 is built from 14 residues. The CDR3 loop reads CAKAIAGGLNEQFF. The DNA of the CDR3 is TGTGCCAAAGCAATAGCGGGAGGCCTAAATGAGCAGTTCTTC.

This chain uses TRBV6-6 with TRBJ2-7; no definite D call. Trimming removed 8 bases from V and 4 bases from J, with 9 bases in between. CDR1 is MNHNY and CDR2 is SVGAGI in the germline V gene (reference sequence). CDR3 length: 11 amino acids. The CDR3 DNA follows: TGTGCCAGCGCGGCCCGGTACGAGCAGTACTTC. It specifies CASAARYEQYF.

The chain couples TRBV2 to TRBJ1-5; D is possibly TRBD1 (6 bases). In germline, CDR1 is SNHLY, CDR2 FYNNEI. V lost 2 bases to trimming and J lost 2 bases, with 10 bases between them. CDR3 length: 15 residues. CDR3 region: CASSERGGGNQPQHF. CDR3 bases: TGTGCCAGCAGTGAAAGGGGGGGAGGCAATCAGCCCCAGCATTTT.

The chain links TRBV7-6 to TRBJ2-3; D gene ambiguous. Germline CDR1 and CDR2: SGHVS and FNYEAQ. V was trimmed by 2 bases and J by 2 bases, leaving 8 bases between them. The CDR3 spans 14 residues. The CDR3 DNA sequence: TGTGCCAGCAGCTTAAGAGCGTCCACAGATACGCAGTATTTT. Protein: CASSLRASTDTQYF. Looking up the rest from reference TRBV7-6 and TRBJ2-3 gives the full variable domain: GAGVSQSPRYKVTKRGQDVALRCDPISGHVSLYWYRQALGQGPEFLTYFNYEAQQDKSGLPNDRFSAERPEGSISTLTIQRTEQRDSAMYRCASSLRASTDTQYFGPGTRLTVL.

The rearrangement links TRBV4-1 to TRBJ1-1; D unclear. Deletions cut 11 bases from V and 2 bases from J, with 15 bases between. This CDR3 is 13 amino acids long. CDR1 is MGHRA and CDR2 is YSYEKL in the germline V gene. CDR3 loop: CAAKGGGNTEAFF. DNA for the CDR3: TGCGCCGCCAAAGGTGGCGGCAACACTGAAGCTTTCTTT.

The genes are TRBV18 and TRBJ1-2, with TRBD1 matching 7 bases. CDR3 length equals 15 residues. After removal of 2 bases from V and 6 bases from J, the junction contained 9 bases not matched to a gene. Germline values: CDR1 KGHSH, CDR2 LQKENI. The CDR3 protein is CASSPGLAQGDGYTF. As DNA, the CDR3 is TGTGCCAGCTCACCAGGTCTTGCGCAGGGGGATGGCTACACCTTC.

The chain joins TRBV5-4 to TRBJ2-1, with D possibly TRBD2 on 5 matching bases. The CDR3 spans 15 residues. V shed 4 bases and J shed 4 bases, with 15 bases lying between them. Germline loops: CDR1 SGHNT, CDR2 YYREEE (reference sequence). The CDR3 is CASSHILDLYNEQFF. The CDR3 bases are TGTGCCAGCAGCCATATACTAGACCTGTACAATGAGCAGTTCTTC.

The table lists this clone with a few counts. V and J are TRBV11-3 and TRBJ2-3, with 16 bases lining up with TRBD2. V lost 5 bases, J lost 6 bases, and 5 bases stayed unmatched. The germline V gene has CDR1 SGHNT and CDR2 YENEEA. The CDR3 length is 16 residues. CDR3 sequence: CASSPGTSGRADTQYF. DNA for the CDR3: TGTGCCAGCAGCCCGGGGACTAGCGGGAGGGCGGATACGCAGTATTTT.

The V and J genes are TRBV19 and TRBJ2-6; D ambiguous. V lost 4 bases to trimming and J lost 0 bases, with 7 bases between them. This CDR3 has 15 amino acids. The germline gives CDR1 LNHDA, CDR2 SQIVND (reference sequence). DNA of the CDR3: TGTGCCAGTAGTACTATGAGCTCTGGGGCCAACGTCCTGACTTTC. Translating gives CASSTMSSGANVLTF.

This clone appeared a few times. The J gene is TRBJ2-4, the V gene TRBV14; tentatively, D is TRBD1 (6 bases). Germline V lookup: CDR1 SGHDN, CDR2 FVKESK. V was trimmed by 2 bases and J by 8 bases, leaving 10 bases between them. The CDR3 contains 13 residues. CDR3 DNA sequence: TGTGCCAGCAGCCAACAGGGGTGGGACATTCAGTACTTC. It encodes CASSQQGWDIQYF. The full variable domain, its missing parts supplied by reference TRBV14 and TRBJ2-4, is EAGVTQFPSHSVIEKGQTVTLRCDPISGHDNLYWYRRVMGKEIKFLLHFVKESKQDESGMPNNRFLAERTGGTYSTLKVQPAELEDSGVYFCASSQQGWDIQYFGAGTRLSVL.